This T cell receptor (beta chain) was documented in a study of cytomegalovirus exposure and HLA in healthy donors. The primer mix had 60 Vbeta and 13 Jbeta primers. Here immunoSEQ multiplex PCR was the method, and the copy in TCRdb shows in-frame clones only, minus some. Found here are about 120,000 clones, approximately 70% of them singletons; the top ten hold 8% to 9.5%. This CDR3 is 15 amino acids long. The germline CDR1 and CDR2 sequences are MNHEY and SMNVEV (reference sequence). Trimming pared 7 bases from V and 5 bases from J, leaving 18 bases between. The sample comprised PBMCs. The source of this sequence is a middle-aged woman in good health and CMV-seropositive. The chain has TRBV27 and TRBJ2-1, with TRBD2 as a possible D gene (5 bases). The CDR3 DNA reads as TGTGCCAGCACCCCGACCCCCGGGGAGAACAATGAGCAGTTCTTC. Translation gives CASTPTPGENNEQFF.